The TCR beta chain under discussion was sequenced for a study of somatic mutations in cytotoxic T cells in rheumatoid arthritis (dated by TCRdb to about 2017). Notes on the research overall: Peripheral blood (around 29 ml EDTA) was collected from patients immediately after diagnosis and before any treatment began. Some V beta antibody-stained T-cell populations were flow-sorted on a FACSAria II or Sony SH800 at nearly 100% purity, and sorted V beta1+ cells also underwent TCRB sequencing. Whether expanded CD8+ T-cell clones in untreated, newly diagnosed rheumatoid arthritis carry somatic mutations was the study question, and clonality was characterized with TCRB deep sequencing. For 60 to 80 rheumatoid arthritis patients and 15 to 25 healthy controls, TCRB deep sequencing was carried out. Patient and control groups had essentially identical median ages.

Sequencing of TCRB CDR3 was done on genomic DNA with the immunoSEQ assay. The authors' pipeline ran thus. When patient CD8+ clones exceeding 1% were checked against published virus-specific TCRB sequences, only a few matched. Only productive TCRB rearrangements were included in the analyses. A clone was defined by a unique TCRB CDR3 sequence, and clonality was computed as a productive clonality index based on Shannon entropy. The template counts of each clone relative to the total templates per sample were used to calculate repertoire overlap between two samples. V-gene usage measured by flow cytometry correlated with TCRB sequencing V-gene usage, with a Spearman r of approximately 0.57. TCRdb took this table from immuneACCESS and kept in-frame rearrangements with V and J called. Such tables lack part of the clones; where checked against another copy, unresolved V genes explain under half of the gap, and the rest is unexplained. D and trimming were read from the DNA, whereas the V and J calls and clone size are those reported in that table. The sample table holds approximately 19,000 clones, of which approximately 80% were seen once. The ten most abundant clones make up around 10% of the sample.

V and J lose 8 bases and 0 bases, and a span of 10 bases separates them. Per the germline V gene, MDHEN is the CDR1 and SYDVKM is the CDR2. The CDR3 sequence holds 13 residues, the cysteine and phenylalanine included. Left in the record is the CDR3 DNA by itself, 39 bases read in frame from the first base. A remark on this clone: Its antigen is unknown. No base qualities exist here, and no much larger clone lies one base off it.

Findings and caveats that apply to the study as a whole: The expanded CD8+ clones had unknown antigen targets, and not appearing in virus-specific databases did not rule out that they were virus-specific. In patients, CD8+ clonality rose with age (Spearman r ~ 0.49), which was not the case in healthy controls. No adjustment for multiple comparisons was made for the slight TRBV07 underrepresentation in patients. CD8+ T-cell clonality did not differ significantly between rheumatoid arthritis patients and age-matched healthy controls. The largest CD8+ clone made up more than 20% of CD8+ cells in about an eighth of the roughly 65 patients, and blood and synovial fluid shared several identical CD8+ TCRB sequences.

CD4+ and CD8+ cells were isolated by positive magnetic bead selection on an AutoMACS, and purity was checked by flow cytometry. Initial screening for clonal expansions relied on flow cytometry with a TCR V beta antibody panel, after which sorted CD8+ fractions underwent TCRB deep sequencing for characterization. Ficoll-Paque PLUS density gradient separation was used to isolate peripheral blood mononuclear cells. Nucleospin Tissue or Tissue XS kits were used to extract DNA from CD4-enriched, CD8-enriched or PBMC samples, and a Qubit 2.0 fluorometer was used for quantification. Sequenced sample: CD8+ T cells sorted from blood. The source is an adult with rheumatoid arthritis. Recombination linked TRBV28 to TRBJ1-1; the D gene assignment is ambiguous. The nucleotides are TGTGCCAGCGGCGAGAGGATGAACACTGAAGCTTTCTTT. Translated, this is CASGERMNTEAFF.